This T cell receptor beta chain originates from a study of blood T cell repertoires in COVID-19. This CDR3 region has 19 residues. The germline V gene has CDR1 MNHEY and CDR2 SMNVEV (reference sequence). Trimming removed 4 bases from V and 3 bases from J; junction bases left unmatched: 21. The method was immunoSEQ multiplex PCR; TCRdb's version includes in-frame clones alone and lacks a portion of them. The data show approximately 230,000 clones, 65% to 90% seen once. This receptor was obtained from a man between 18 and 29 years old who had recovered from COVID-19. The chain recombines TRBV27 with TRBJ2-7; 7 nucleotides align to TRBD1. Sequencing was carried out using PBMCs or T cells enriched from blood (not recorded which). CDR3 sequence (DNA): TGTGCCAGCAGTTCGAGGGTCGGACGATATGGACAGGAAAGCTACGAGCAGTACTTC. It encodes CASSSRVGRYGQESYEQYF.